This record concerns one T cell receptor beta chain sequence. Antigen: not known. The sample originates from a study of T cells after posttransplantation cyclophosphamide. Whole-study results and caveats: TRB overlap between skin or GI tissue T cells and blood was limited. Recipient CMV seropositivity and CMV reactivation strongly tracked TRB clonality.

Profiled with immunoSEQ multiplex PCR; TCRdb holds only in-frame clones, not every one. This table holds roughly 8,500 clones, roughly 87% found once. Deletions cut 2 bases from V and 12 bases from J, with 14 bases between. The germline CDR1 and CDR2 sequences are MNHNS and SASEGT. This CDR3 has 13 residues. This related bone marrow graft donor gave peripheral blood on the day of marrow donation. The rearrangement uses TRBV6-1 and TRBJ2-1, with D possibly matching TRBD2 (7 bases). Sequencing was performed on memory CD4+ T cells sorted from PBMCs. This TCR was sampled from a woman aged 55 to 70 in good health, CMV-negative, and a related stem cell transplant donor. The CDR3 sequence: CASSESGGGWQFF. CDR3 DNA sequence: TGTGCCAGCAGTGAATCTGGGGGGGGCTGGCAGTTCTTC.